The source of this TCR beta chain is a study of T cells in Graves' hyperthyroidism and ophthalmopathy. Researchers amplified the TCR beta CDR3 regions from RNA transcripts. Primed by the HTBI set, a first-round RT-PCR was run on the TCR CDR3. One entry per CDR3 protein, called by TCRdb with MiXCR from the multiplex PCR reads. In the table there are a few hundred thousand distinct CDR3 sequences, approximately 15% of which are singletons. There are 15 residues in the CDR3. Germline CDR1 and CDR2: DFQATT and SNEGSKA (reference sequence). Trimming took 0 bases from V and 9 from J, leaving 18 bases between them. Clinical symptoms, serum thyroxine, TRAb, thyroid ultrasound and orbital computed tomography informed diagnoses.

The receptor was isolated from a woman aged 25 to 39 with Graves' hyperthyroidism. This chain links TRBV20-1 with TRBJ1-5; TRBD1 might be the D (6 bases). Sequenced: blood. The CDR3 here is CSARDSRRIGGPQHF. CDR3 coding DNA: TGCAGTGCTAGAGACTCAAGACGGATAGGGGGGCCCCAGCATTTT.